What follows describes a single T cell receptor (beta chain). The junction departs from the called germline gene at one end, perhaps through a read error. This record belongs to a study of blood T cell repertoires in COVID-19. Study-wide background: T cells, B-cell-depleted T cells, or PBMCs provided the cDNA or gDNA that served as material.

In the original workflow: Cell counts per sample came from amplifying reference gene primers. Sequenced by immunoSEQ multiplex PCR; TCRdb stores in-frame clones only, minus some. That table gives V, J and clone size, and the DNA gave D and trimming. The sample contains 130,000 to 150,000 clones, approximately 89% of which appear only once. The CDR3 totals 15 residues. Germline lookup yields CDR1 SSHAT and CDR2 FNYEAQ (reference sequence). The chain employs TRBV7-7 and TRBJ2-1; 8 bases are a match to TRBD2. This receptor was taken from a human donor in a cohort sampled during active COVID-19. The sequencing sample was made of peripheral blood. CDR3 DNA sequence: TGTGCTAGCAGCTTTTCGGTAGCGGGGCTTCATGAGCAGTTCTTC. Translated, it gives CASSFSVAGLHEQFF. Complete variable domain (other parts from reference TRBV7-7 and TRBJ2-1): GAGVSQSPRYKVTKRGQDVTLRCDPISSHATLYWYQQALGQGPEFLTYFNYEAQPDKSGLPSDRFSAERPEGSISTLTIQRTEQRDSAMYRCASSFSVAGLHEQFFGPGTRLTVL.